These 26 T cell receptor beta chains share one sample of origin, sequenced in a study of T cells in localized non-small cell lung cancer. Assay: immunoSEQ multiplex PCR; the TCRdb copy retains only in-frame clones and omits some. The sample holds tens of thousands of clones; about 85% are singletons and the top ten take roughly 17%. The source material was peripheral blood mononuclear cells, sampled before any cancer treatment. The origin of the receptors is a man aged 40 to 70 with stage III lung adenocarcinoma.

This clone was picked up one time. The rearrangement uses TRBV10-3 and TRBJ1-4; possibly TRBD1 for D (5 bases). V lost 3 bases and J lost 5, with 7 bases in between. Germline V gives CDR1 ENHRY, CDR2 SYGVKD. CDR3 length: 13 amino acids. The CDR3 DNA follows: TGTGCCATCAGTGAAACAGGAAATGAAAAACTGTTTTTT. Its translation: CAISETGNEKLFF.

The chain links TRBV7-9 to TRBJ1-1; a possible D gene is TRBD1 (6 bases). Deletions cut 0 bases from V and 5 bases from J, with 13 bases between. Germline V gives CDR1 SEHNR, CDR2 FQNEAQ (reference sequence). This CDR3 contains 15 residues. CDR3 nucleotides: TGTGCCAGCAGCTTAGCCGACATAAGGGGGACTGAAGCTTTCTTT. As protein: CASSLADIRGTEAFF.

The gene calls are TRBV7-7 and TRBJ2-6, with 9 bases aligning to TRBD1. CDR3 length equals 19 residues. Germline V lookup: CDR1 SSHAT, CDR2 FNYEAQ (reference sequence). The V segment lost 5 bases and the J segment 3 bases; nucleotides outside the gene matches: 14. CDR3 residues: CASSPAPGQGKGGANVLTF. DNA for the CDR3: TGTGCCAGCAGCCCTGCCCCGGGACAGGGTAAAGGTGGGGCCAACGTCCTGACTTTC.

CDR3 sequence reads: CASSEIFEAFF. The CDR3 DNA is TGTGCCAGCAGTGAAATTTTTGAAGCTTTCTTT. The chain has TRBV2 and TRBJ1-1; D unresolved. The CDR3 length is 11 residues. The germline V and J ends were trimmed by 2 bases and 7 bases, with 5 bases remaining between them. Looked up from germline, CDR1 is SNHLY and CDR2 is FYNNEI.

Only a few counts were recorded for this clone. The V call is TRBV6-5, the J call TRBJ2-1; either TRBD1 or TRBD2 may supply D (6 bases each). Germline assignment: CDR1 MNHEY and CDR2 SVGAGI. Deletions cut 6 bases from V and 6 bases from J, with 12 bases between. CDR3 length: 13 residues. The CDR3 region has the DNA TGTGCCAGCAGGAGAGGGGGGCCCAATGAGCAGTTCTTC. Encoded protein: CASRRGGPNEQFF.

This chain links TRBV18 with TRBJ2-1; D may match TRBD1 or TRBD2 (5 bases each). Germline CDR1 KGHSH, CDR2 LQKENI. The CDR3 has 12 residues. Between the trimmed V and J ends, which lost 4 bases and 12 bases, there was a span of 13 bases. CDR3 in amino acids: CASSLKGDGQFF. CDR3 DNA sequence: TGTGCCAGCTCACTAAAAGGGGACGGGCAGTTCTTC.

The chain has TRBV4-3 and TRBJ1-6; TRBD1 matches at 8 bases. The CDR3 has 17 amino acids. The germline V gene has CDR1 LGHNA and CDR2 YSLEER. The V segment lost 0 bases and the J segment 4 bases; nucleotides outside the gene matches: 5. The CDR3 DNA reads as TGCGCCAGCAGCCAAGATTCAGGACAGGGTTATAATTCACCCCTCCACTTT. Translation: CASSQDSGQGYNSPLHF.

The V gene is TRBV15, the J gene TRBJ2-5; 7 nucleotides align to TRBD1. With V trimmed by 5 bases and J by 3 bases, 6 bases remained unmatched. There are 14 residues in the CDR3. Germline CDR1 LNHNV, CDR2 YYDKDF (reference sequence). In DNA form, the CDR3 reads TGTGCCACCAGCCGGTATGGACAGGAAGAGACCCAGTACTTC. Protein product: CATSRYGQEETQYF.

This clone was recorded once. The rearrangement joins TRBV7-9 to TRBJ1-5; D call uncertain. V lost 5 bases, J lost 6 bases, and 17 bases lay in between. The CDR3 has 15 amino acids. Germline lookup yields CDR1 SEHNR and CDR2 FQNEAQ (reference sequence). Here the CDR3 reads CASSQAGVEGQPQHF. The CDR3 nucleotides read TGTGCCAGCAGCCAAGCAGGAGTAGAAGGTCAGCCCCAGCATTTT. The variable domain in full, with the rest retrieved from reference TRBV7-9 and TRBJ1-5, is DTGVSQNPRHKITKRGQNVTFRCDPISEHNRLYWYRQTLGQGPEFLTYFQNEAQLEKSRLLSDRFSAERPKGSFSTLEIQRTEQGDSAMYLCASSQAGVEGQPQHFGDGTRLSIL.

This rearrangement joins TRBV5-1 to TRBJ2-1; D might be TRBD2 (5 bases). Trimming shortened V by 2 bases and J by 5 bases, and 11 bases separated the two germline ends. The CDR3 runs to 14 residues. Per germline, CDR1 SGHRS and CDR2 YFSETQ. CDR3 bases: TGCGCCAGCAGCTTATCGGGAAGGGACAATGAGCAGTTCTTC. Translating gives CASSLSGRDNEQFF.

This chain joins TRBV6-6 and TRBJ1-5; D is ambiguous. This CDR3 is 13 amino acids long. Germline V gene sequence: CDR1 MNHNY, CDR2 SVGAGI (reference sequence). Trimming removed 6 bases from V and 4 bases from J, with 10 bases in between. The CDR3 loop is CASRQQLNQPQHF. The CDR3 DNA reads TGTGCCAGCAGACAGCAACTAAATCAGCCCCAGCATTTT.

CDR3 sequence (DNA): TGTGCCAGCAGCTTGGCCCCGGGCTACTCTGGAAACACCATATATTTT. This codes for CASSLAPGYSGNTIYF. The chain couples TRBV5-4 to TRBJ1-3; D unresolved. V lost 0 bases, J lost 0 bases, and 10 bases lay in between. CDR1 is SGHNT, CDR2 YYREEE, per germline (reference sequence). The CDR3 is 16 amino acids.

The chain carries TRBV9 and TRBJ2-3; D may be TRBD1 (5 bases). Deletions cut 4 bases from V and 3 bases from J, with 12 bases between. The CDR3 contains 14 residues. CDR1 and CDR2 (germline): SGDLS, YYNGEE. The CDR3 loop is CASSPGQGTDTQYF. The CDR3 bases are TGTGCCAGCAGCCCCGGGCAGGGAACAGATACGCAGTATTTT.

The CDR3 coding sequence is TGTGCCAGCAGTTTTCGGGGAAATACCCAGTACTTC. This encodes CASSFRGNTQYF. The chain combines TRBV28 with TRBJ2-5; D is perhaps TRBD2 (5 bases). Per the germline V gene, CDR1 is MDHEN and CDR2 is SYDVKM. V was clipped by 3 bases and J by 8 bases, with 10 bases between them. The CDR3 is 12 amino acids.

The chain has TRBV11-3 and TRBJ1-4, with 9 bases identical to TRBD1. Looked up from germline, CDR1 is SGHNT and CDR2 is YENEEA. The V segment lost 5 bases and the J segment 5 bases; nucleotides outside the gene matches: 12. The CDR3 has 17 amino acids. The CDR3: CASSKTQGTGRNEKLFF. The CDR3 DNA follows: TGTGCCAGCAGCAAAACACAGGGGACAGGGAGGAATGAAAAACTGTTTTTT.

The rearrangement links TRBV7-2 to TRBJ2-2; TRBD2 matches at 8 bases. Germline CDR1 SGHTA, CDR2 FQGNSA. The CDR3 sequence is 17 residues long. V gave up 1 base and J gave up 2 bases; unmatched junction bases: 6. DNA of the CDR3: TGTGCCAGCAGCTTAGAAGCGGGGGCCCTAAACACCGGGGAGCTGTTTTTT. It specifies CASSLEAGALNTGELFF.

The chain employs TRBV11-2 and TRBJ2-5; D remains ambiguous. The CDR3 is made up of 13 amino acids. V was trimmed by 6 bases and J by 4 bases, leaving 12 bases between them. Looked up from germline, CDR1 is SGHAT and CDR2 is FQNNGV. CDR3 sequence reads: CASSLFQLETQYF. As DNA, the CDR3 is TGTGCCAGCAGTTTGTTTCAGCTAGAGACCCAGTACTTC.

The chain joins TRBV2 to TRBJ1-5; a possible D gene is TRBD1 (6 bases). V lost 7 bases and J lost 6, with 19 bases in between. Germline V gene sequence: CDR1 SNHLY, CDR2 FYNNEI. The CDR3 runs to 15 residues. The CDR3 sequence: CASTASKGGGQPQHF. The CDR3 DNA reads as TGTGCCAGCACCGCCTCAAAGGGAGGGGGTCAGCCCCAGCATTTT.

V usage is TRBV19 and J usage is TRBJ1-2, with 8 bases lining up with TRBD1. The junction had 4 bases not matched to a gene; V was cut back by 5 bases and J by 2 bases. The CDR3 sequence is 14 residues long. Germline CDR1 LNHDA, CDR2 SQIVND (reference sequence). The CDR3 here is CASSPGTGNYGYTF. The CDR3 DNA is TGTGCCAGTAGTCCTGGGACAGGAAACTATGGCTACACCTTC.

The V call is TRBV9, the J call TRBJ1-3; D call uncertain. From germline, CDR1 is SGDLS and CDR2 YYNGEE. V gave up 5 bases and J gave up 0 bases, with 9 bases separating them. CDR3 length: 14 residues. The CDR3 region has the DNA TGTGCCAGCAGTGACACCTCCTCTGGAAACACCATATATTTT. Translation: CASSDTSSGNTIYF.

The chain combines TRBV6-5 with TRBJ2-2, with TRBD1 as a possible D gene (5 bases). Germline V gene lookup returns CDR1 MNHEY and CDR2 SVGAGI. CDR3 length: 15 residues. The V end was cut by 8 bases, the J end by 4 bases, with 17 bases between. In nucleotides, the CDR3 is TGTGCCAGCGGTAAGGAGACAGACGCCACCGGGGAGCTGTTTTTT. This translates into CASGKETDATGELFF.

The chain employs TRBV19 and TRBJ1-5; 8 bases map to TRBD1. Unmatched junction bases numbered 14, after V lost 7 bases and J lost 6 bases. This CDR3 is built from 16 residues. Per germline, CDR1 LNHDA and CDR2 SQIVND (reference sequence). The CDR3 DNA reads TGTGCCAGTAAATCGGGGGGGACAGGCAGTGTTCAGCCCCAGCATTTT. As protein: CASKSGGTGSVQPQHF.

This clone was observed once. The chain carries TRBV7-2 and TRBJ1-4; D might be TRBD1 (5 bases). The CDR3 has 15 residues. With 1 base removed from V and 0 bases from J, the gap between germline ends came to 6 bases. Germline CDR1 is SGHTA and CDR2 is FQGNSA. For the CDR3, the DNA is TGTGCCAGCAGCTTAGGACAGACAACTAATGAAAAACTGTTTTTT. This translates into CASSLGQTTNEKLFF.

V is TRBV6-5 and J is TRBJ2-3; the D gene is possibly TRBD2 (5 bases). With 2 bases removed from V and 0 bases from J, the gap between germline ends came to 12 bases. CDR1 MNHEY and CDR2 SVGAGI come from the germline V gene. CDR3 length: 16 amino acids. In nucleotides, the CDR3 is TGTGCCAGCAGTTACGCCGGGGTTTGGAGCACAGATACGCAGTATTTT. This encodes CASSYAGVWSTDTQYF.

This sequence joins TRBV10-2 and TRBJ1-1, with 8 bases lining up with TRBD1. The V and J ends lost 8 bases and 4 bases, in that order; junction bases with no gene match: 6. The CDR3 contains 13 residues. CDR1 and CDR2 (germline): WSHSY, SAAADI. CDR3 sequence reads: CASYRGGATEAFF. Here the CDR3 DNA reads TGCGCCAGCTACAGGGGGGGGGCCACTGAAGCTTTCTTT.

CDR3 sequence (DNA): TGTGCCAGTAAACCCGACAGGGTAAACACTGAAGCTTTCTTT. Its translation is CASKPDRVNTEAFF. The chain recombines TRBV19 with TRBJ1-1; 7 nucleotides match TRBD1. The CDR3 consists of 14 residues. Trimming cost V 7 bases and J 2 bases; bases outside gene matches: 7. CDR1 is LNHDA, CDR2 SQIVND, per germline (reference sequence).